The sequence of this T cell receptor (beta chain) was determined in a study of vaccination effects on CD4 cells after COVID-19. Study-wide context: Post-vaccine specimens arrived a median 72 days past the second dose.

This clone was seen a few times. Its target is unknown. Germline V gene sequence: CDR1 SGDLS, CDR2 YYNGEE. Trimming removed 4 bases from V and 1 base from J, with 17 bases in between. This CDR3 is 17 amino acids long. Sequencing used immunoSEQ multiplex PCR; TCRdb keeps in-frame clones, though not all of them. The sample yields tens of thousands of clones, roughly 80% seen once. Following culture for more than 9 days, CD4+ T cells were isolated. Two-dose vaccination with either BNT162b2 or mRNA-1273 was given to the participants. This chain uses TRBV9 with TRBJ2-2; perhaps D is TRBD1 or TRBD2 (5 bases each). The sequences come from CD4+ T cells from PBMCs cultured without peptide, collected after COVID-19 vaccination. The clonotype originates from a human donor who received a COVID-19 vaccine. This chain's CDR3 is CASSPPPGRKNTGELFF. For the CDR3, the DNA is TGTGCCAGCAGCCCACCCCCGGGACGGAAGAACACCGGGGAGCTGTTTTTT.